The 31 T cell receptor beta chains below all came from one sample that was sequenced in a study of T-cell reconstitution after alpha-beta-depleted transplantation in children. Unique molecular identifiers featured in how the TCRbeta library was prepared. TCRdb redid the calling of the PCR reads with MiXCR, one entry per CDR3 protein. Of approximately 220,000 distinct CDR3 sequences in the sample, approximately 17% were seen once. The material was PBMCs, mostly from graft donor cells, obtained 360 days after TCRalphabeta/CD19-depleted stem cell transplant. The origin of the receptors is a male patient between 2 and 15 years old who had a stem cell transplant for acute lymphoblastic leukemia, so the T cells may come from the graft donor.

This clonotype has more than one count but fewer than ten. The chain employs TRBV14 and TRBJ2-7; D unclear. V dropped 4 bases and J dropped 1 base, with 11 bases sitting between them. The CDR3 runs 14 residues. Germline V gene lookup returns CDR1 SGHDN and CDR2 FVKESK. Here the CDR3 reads CASSRRTESYEQYF. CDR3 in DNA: TGTGCCAGCAGCCGTCGGACGGAGTCCTACGAGCAGTACTTC.

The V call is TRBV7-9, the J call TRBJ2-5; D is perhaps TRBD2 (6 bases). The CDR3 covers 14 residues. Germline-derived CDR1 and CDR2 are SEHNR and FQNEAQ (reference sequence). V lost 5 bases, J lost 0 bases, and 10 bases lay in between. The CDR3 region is CASSHGTHQETQYF. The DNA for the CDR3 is TGTGCCAGCAGCCACGGGACTCACCAAGAGACCCAGTACTTC. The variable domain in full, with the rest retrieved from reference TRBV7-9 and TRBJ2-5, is DTGVSQNPRHKITKRGQNVTFRCDPISEHNRLYWYRQTLGQGPEFLTYFQNEAQLEKSRLLSDRFSAERPKGSFSTLEIQRTEQGDSAMYLCASSHGTHQETQYFGPGTRLLVL.

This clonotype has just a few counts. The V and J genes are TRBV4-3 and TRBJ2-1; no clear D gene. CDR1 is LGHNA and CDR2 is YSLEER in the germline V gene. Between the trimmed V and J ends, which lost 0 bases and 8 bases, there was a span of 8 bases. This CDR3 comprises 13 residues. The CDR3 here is CASSQEMEYEQFF. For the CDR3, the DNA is TGCGCCAGCAGCCAAGAGATGGAGTATGAGCAGTTCTTC.

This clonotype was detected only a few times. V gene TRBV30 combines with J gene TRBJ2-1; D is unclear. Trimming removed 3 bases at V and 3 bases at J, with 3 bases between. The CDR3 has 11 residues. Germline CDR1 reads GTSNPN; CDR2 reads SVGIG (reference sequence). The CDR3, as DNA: TGTGCCTGGAGCAACTACAATGAGCAGTTCTTC. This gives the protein CAWSNYNEQFF.

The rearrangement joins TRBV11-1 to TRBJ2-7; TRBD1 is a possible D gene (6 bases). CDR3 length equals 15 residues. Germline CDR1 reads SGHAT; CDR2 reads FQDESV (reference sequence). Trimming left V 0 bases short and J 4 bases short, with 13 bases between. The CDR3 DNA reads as TGTGCCAGCAGCTTAGCAGCGGACAGTCATTACGAGCAGTACTTC. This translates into CASSLAADSHYEQYF.

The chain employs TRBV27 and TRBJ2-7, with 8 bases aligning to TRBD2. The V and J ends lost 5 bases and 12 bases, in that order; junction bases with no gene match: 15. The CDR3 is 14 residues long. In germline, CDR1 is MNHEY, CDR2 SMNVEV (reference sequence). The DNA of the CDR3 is TGTGCCAGCAGTACACGCCTCGGGACTAGAGGAATGTACTTC. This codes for CASSTRLGTRGMYF.

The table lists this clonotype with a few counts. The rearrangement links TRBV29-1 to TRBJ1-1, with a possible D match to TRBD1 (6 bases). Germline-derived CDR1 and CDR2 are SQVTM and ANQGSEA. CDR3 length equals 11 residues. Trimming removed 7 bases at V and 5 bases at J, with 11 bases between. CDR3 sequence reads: CSARTGTEAFF. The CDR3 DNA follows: TGCAGCGCCCGCACAGGGACTGAAGCTTTCTTT.

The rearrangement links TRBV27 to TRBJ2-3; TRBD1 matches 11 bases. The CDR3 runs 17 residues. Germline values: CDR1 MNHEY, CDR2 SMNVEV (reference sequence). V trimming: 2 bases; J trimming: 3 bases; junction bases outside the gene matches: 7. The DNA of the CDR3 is TGTGCCAGCAGTTTACTCCGGACAGGGGGCCTGACAGATACGCAGTATTTT. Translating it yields CASSLLRTGGLTDTQYF.

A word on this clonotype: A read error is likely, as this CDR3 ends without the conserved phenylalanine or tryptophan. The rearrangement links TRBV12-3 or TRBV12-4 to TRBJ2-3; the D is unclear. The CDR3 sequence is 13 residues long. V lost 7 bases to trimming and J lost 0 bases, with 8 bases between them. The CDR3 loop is CASTFSSTDTQYL. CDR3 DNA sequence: TGTGCCAGCACCTTTTCTAGCACAGATACGCAGTATTTA.

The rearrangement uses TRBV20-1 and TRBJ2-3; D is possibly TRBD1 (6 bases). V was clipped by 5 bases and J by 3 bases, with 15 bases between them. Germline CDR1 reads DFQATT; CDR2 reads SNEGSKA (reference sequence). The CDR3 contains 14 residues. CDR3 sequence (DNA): TGCAGTGCTGGGGGCGGCGTACCAACAGATACGCAGTATTTT. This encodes CSAGGGVPTDTQYF.

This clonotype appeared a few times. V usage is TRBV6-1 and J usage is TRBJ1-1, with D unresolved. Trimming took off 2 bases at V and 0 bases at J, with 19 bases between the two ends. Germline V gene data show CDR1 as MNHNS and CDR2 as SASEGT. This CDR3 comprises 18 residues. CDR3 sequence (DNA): TGTGCCAGCAGTGAAACGGCAGCCCTAAGAACTATGAACACTGAAGCTTTCTTT. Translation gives CASSETAALRTMNTEAFF.

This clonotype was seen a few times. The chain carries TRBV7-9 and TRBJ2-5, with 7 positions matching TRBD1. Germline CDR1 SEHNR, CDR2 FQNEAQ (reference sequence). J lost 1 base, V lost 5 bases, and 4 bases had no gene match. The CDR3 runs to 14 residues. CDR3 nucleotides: TGTGCCAGCAGCATGGGACAGCTCCAAGAGACCCAGTACTTC. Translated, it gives CASSMGQLQETQYF.

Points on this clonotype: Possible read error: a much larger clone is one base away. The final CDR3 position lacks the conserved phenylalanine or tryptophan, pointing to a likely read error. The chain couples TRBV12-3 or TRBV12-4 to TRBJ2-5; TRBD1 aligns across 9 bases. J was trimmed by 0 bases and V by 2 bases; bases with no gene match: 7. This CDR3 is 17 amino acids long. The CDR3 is CASSLLGTGLHQETQYC. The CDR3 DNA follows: TGTGCCAGCAGTTTACTCGGGACAGGGCTACACCAAGAGACCCAGTACTGC.

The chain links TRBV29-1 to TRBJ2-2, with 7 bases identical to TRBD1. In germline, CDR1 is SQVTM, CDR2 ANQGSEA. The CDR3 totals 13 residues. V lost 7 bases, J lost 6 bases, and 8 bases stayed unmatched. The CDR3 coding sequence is TGCAGCGCCCTGACAGGGTCAGCCGGGGAGCTGTTTTTT. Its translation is CSALTGSAGELFF.

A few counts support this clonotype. The CDR3 sequence is CASSGTGPGQPQHF. The CDR3 coding sequence is TGTGCCAGCAGCGGGACAGGGCCCGGTCAGCCCCAGCATTTT. The rearrangement links TRBV7-9 to TRBJ1-5; 9 bases align to TRBD1. The CDR3 is 14 residues long. Looked up from germline, CDR1 is SEHNR and CDR2 is FQNEAQ (reference sequence). With V trimmed by 5 bases and J by 6 bases, 5 bases remained unmatched.

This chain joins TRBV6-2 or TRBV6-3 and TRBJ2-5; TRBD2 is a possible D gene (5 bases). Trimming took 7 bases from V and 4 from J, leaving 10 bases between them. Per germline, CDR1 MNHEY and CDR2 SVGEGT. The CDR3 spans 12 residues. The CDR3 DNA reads TGTGCCAGCAATCGTGGACTAGAGACCCAGTACTTC. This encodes CASNRGLETQYF.

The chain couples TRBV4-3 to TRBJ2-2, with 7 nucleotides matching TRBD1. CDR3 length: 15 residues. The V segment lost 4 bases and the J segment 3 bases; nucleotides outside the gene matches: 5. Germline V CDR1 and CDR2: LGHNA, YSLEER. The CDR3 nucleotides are TGCGCCAGCAGCCGCCGGGACAGCTACACCGGGGAGCTGTTTTTT. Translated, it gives CASSRRDSYTGELFF.

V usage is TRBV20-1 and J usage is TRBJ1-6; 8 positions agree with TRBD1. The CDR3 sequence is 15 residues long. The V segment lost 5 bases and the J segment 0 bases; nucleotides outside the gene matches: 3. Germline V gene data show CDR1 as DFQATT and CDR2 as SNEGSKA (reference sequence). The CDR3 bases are TGCAGTGCTCAGGGGGCAAGCTCCTATAATTCACCCCTCCACTTT. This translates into CSAQGASSYNSPLHF.

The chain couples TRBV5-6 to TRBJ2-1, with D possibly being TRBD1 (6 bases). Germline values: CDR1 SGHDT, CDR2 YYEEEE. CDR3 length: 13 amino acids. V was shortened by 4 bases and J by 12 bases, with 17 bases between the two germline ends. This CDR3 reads CASSLGQYWAQFF. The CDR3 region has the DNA TGTGCCAGCAGCCTGGGACAATATTGGGCGCAGTTCTTC.

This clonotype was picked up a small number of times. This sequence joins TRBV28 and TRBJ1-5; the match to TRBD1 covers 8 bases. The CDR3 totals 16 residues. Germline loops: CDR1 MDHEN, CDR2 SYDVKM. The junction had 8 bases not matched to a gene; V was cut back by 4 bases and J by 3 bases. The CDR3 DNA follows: TGTGCCAGCAGTTCCCCCGGGACAGGAGACAATCAGCCCCAGCATTTT. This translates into CASSSPGTGDNQPQHF.

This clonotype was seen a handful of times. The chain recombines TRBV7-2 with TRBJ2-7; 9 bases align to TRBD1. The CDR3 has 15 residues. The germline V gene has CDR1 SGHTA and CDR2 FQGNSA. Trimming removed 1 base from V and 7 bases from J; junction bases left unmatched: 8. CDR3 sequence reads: CASSLVWDREKEQYF. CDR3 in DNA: TGTGCCAGCAGCTTAGTGTGGGACAGGGAAAAGGAGCAGTACTTC.

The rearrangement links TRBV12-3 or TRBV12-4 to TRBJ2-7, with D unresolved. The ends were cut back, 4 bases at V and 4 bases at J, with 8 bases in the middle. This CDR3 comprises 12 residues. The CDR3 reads CASSSHNYEQYF. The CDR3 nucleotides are TGTGCCAGCAGTTCCCACAATTACGAGCAGTACTTC.

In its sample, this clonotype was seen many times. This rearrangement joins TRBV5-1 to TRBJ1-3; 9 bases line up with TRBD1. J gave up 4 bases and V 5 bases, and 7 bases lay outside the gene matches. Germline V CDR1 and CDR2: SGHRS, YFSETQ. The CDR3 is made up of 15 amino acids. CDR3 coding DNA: TGCGCCAGCAGGGCCGGGACAGGGACAGGAAACACCATATATTTT. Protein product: CASRAGTGTGNTIYF. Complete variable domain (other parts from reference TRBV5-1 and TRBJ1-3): KAGVTQTPRYLIKTRGQQVTLSCSPISGHRSVSWYQQTPGQGLQFLFEYFSETQRNKGNFPGRFSGRQFSNSRSEMNVSTLELGDSALYLCASRAGTGTGNTIYFGEGSWLTVV.

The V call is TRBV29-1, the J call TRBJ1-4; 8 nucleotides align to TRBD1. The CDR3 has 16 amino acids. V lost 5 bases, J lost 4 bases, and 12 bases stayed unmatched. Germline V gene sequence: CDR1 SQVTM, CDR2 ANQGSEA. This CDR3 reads CSVCQNPGQVNEKLFF. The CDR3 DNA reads TGCAGCGTTTGTCAGAACCCGGGACAGGTTAATGAAAAACTGTTTTTT.

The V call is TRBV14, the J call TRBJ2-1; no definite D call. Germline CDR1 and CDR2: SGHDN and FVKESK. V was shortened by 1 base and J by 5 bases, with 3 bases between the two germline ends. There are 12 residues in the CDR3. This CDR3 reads CASSQVDNEQFF. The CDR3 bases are TGTGCCAGCAGCCAAGTCGACAATGAGCAGTTCTTC.

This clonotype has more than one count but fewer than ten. CDR3 amino acids: CASIMGDEQFF. CDR3 DNA: TGTGCCAGCATCATGGGAGATGAGCAGTTCTTC. The chain uses TRBV12-3 or TRBV12-4 and TRBJ2-1; D may be TRBD2 (5 bases). This CDR3 comprises 11 residues. With 7 bases removed from V and 8 bases from J, the gap between germline ends came to 9 bases.

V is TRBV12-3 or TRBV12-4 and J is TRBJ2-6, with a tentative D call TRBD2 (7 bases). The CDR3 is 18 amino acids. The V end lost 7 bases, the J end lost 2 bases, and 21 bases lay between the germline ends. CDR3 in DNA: TGTGCCAGCAACCCACGTAGGGGGGGAATAACTGGGGCCAACGTCCTGACTTTC. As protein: CASNPRRGGITGANVLTF.

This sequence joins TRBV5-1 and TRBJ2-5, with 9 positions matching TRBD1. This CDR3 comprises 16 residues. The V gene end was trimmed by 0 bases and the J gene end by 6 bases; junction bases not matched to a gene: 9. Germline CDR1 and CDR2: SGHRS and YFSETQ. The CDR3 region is CASSLARTGAGKTQYF. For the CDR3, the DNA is TGCGCCAGCAGCTTGGCCCGGACAGGGGCTGGAAAGACCCAGTACTTC. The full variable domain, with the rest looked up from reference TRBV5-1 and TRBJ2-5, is KAGVTQTPRYLIKTRGQQVTLSCSPISGHRSVSWYQQTPGQGLQFLFEYFSETQRNKGNFPGRFSGRQFSNSRSEMNVSTLELGDSALYLCASSLARTGAGKTQYFGPGTRLLVL.

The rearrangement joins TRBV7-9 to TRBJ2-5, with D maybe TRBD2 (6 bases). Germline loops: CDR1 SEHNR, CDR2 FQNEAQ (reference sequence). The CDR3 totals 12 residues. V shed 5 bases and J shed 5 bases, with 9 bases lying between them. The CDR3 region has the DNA TGTGCCAGCAGCATCGGAGGGGAGACCCAGTACTTC. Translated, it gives CASSIGGETQYF.

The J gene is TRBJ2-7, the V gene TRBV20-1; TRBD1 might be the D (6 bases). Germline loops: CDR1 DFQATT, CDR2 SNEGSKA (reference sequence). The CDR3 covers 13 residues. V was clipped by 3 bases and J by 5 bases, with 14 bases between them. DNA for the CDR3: TGCAGTGCTAGGGACCCAGGGGCCAACGAGCAGTACTTC. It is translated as CSARDPGANEQYF.

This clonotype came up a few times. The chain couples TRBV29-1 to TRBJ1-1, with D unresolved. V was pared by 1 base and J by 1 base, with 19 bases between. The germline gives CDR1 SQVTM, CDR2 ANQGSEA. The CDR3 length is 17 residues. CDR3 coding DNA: TGCAGCGTTGAAGGGCCGGGCAGCAGCACTTGGAACACTGAAGCTTTCTTT. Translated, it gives CSVEGPGSSTWNTEAFF.